This T cell receptor beta chain emerged from a study of blood T cell repertoires in COVID-19. The overall study: From the United States, Italy and Spain came samples of acute and convalescent COVID-19. T cells, B-cell-depleted T cells, or PBMCs provided the cDNA or gDNA that served as material.

The germline V gene encodes CDR1 SNHLY and CDR2 FYNNEI. The CDR3 is made up of 14 amino acids. V was pared by 6 bases and J by 5 bases, with 6 bases of the junction left unmatched. Authors' analysis steps: It was from reference gene primer amplification that nucleated cell counts were estimated. The method was immunoSEQ multiplex PCR; TCRdb's version includes in-frame clones alone and lacks a portion of them. The DNA gave D and trimming, while V, J and clone size come from that table. This sample has some 51,000 clones, with approximately 90% found just once. This sequence originates from a human donor with active COVID-19. The donor label of this sample is uncertain. The sequenced sample was peripheral blood. The rearrangement joins TRBV2 to TRBJ2-5, with 10 bases aligning to TRBD2. The CDR3 spells CASRERGGVETQYF. CDR3 bases: TGTGCCAGCAGAGAGCGGGGGGGAGTGGAGACCCAGTACTTC.